The next 5 T cell receptor beta chains were all read from a single sample in a study of neurological immune-mediated disorders. A single record per CDR3 protein comes from TCRdb applying MiXCR to the 5' RACE reads. The sample has tens of thousands of distinct CDR3 sequences; just over 2.5% are singletons. Sequencing was performed on PBMCs. These receptors all come from a woman aged 25 to 39 with multiple sclerosis.

This clonotype was counted only a few times. This could be a read error, since a much larger clone is one nucleotide away. As DNA, the CDR3 is TGCAGCGTACCCAGCCCTTGGAATGGCTACACCTTC. Amino acids: CSVPSPWNGYTF. The chain couples TRBV29-1 to TRBJ1-2; D remains unclear. The V gene's germline CDR1 is SQVTM and CDR2 ANQGSEA. This CDR3 has 12 residues. Trimming removed 6 bases from V and 6 bases from J, with 14 bases in between.

This clonotype has ten or more counts. V is TRBV28 and J is TRBJ1-2; D might be TRBD1 (5 bases). Germline CDR1 reads MDHEN; CDR2 reads SYDVKM. The CDR3 loop spans 14 amino acids. V gave up 3 bases and J gave up 7 bases, with 15 bases separating them. CDR3 coding DNA: TGTGCCAGCAGTTTCCAGTCCAGGGCGGGTGGCTACACCTTC. It yields the protein CASSFQSRAGGYTF.

This clonotype was seen at least ten times. V usage is TRBV20-1 and J usage is TRBJ2-1, with no clear D. Looked up from germline, CDR1 is DFQATT and CDR2 is SNEGSKA (reference sequence). V lost 2 bases, J lost 6 bases, and 5 bases lay in between. The CDR3 sequence is 11 residues long. This chain's CDR3 is CSARLGNEQFF. The CDR3 DNA follows: TGCAGTGCTAGATTGGGCAATGAGCAGTTCTTC.

This clonotype was recorded at least ten times. V gene TRBV7-2 combines with J gene TRBJ2-7; the D call may be TRBD1 or TRBD2 (5 bases each). This CDR3 spans 14 amino acids. Per the germline V gene, CDR1 is SGHTA and CDR2 is FQGNSA. V shed 1 base and J shed 4 bases, with 11 bases lying between them. The CDR3 DNA follows: TGTGCCAGCAGCTTAGGCAGGGAGAGTTACGAGCAGTACTTC. Translated, it gives CASSLGRESYEQYF.

This clonotype was counted at least ten times. The chain has TRBV5-1 and TRBJ2-1, with 9 bases aligning to TRBD2. Germline loops: CDR1 SGHRS, CDR2 YFSETQ. V gave up 0 bases and J gave up 8 bases; unmatched junction bases: 18. There are 19 residues in the CDR3. CDR3 DNA sequence: TGCGCCAGCAGCTTGGCCCCGCTAGCGGGAAAAGGGGGAGTGGATGAGCAGTTCTTC. This gives the protein CASSLAPLAGKGGVDEQFF. The full variable domain, completed using reference TRBV5-1 and TRBJ2-1, is KAGVTQTPRYLIKTRGQQVTLSCSPISGHRSVSWYQQTPGQGLQFLFEYFSETQRNKGNFPGRFSGRQFSNSRSEMNVSTLELGDSALYLCASSLAPLAGKGGVDEQFFGPGTRLTVL.